What follows describes a single T cell receptor beta chain. Its cognate antigen is unknown. This entry belongs to a study of cytomegalovirus exposure and HLA in healthy donors. Across the study: T cells numbering about 180 million yielded more than 95 million unique TCR beta sequences in an earlier analysis.

The PCR was carried out with 60 Vbeta primers and 13 Jbeta primers. Generated by immunoSEQ multiplex PCR, the TCRdb table keeps only in-frame clones and is missing some. Here the sample spans about 140,000 clones, around 65% being singletons. Study-level results: Among TCR sequences, most were rare, though some public TCRs appeared in many donors. An ancestry cluster, one associated with Asian ancestry, reportedly showed fewer N-insertions than the 666-donor mean in a later analysis. Data from an earlier analysis indicated that most TCR beta V segments were productive either about 87% or about 30% of the time.

CDR3 length equals 12 residues. V gave up 7 bases and J gave up 6 bases; unmatched junction bases: 2. Germline CDR1 MNHEY, CDR2 SMNVEV (reference sequence). The sequenced material came from PBMCs. This receptor was taken from a woman aged 60-70 years in good health and CMV-seronegative. The chain joins TRBV27 to TRBJ2-7; 11 bases agree with TRBD2. CDR3 sequence (DNA): TGTGCCAGCAAGCTAGCGGGGGGCGAGCAGTACTTC. Its translation is CASKLAGGEQYF.